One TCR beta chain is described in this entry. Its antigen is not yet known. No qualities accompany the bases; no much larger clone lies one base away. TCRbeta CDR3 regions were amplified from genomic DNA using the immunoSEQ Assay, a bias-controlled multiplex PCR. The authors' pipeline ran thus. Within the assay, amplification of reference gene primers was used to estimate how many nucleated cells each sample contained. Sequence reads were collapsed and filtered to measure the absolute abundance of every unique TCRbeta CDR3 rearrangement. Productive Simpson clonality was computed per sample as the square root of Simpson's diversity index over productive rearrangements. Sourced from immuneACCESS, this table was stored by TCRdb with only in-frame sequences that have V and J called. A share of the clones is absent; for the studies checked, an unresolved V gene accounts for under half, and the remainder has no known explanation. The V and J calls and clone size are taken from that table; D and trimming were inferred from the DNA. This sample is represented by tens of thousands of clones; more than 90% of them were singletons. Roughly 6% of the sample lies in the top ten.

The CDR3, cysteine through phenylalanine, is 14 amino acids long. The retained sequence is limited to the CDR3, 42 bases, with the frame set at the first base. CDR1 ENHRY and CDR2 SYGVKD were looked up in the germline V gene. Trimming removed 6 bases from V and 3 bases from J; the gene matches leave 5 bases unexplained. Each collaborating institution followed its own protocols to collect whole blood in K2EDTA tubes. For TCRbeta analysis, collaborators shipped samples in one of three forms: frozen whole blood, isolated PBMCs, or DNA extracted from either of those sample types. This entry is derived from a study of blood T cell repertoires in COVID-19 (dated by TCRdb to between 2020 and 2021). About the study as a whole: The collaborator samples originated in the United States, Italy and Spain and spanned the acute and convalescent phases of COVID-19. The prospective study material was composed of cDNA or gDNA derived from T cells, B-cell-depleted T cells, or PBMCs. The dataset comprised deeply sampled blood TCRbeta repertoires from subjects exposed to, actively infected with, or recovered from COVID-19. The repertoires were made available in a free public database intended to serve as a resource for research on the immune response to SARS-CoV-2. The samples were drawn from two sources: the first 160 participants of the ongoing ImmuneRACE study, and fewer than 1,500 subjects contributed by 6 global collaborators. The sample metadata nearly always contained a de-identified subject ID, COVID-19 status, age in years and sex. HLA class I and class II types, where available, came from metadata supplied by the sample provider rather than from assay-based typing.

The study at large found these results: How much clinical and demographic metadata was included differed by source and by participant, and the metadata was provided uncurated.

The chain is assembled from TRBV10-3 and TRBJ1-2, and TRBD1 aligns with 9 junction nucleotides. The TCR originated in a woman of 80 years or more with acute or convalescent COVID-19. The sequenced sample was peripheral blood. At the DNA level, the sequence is TGTGCCATCAGGAGGGGGGACAGGGACTATGGCTACACCTTC. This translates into CAIRRGDRDYGYTF.